This TCR beta chain was sequenced in a study of blood T cell repertoires in COVID-19. Whole-study context: Acute and convalescent COVID-19 samples came from the United States, Italy and Spain.

Here immunoSEQ multiplex PCR was the method, and the copy in TCRdb shows in-frame clones only, minus some. This sample has about 140,000 clones, with nearly 80% found just once. The clonotype comes from a woman in her forties or fifties who had recovered from COVID-19. The sequencing input was PBMCs or T cells enriched from blood (not recorded which).

The CDR3 region is CASSTSQGWNEQFF. The CDR3, as DNA: TGCGCCAGCAGCACATCCCAGGGGTGGAATGAGCAGTTCTTC. The chain links TRBV4-1 to TRBJ2-1, with D tentatively TRBD1 (6 bases). The CDR3 sequence is 14 residues long. Between the trimmed V and J ends, which lost 5 bases and 7 bases, there was a span of 15 bases. CDR1 MGHRA and CDR2 YSYEKL come from the germline V gene.